This TCR beta chain was observed in a study of CD8 T cells in Susac syndrome. TCR beta from blood CD8+ and CD4+ T cells was sequenced. Germline-derived CDR1 and CDR2 are MDHEN and SYDVKM. V lost 7 bases and J lost 5, with 20 bases in between. The CDR3 extends over 15 amino acids. With random hexamers, reverse transcription was performed on about 0.45 to 1 ug of RNA. TCRdb re-called the immunoSEQ multiplex PCR reads with MiXCR, one entry per CDR3 protein. The repertoire holds 250,000 to 350,000 distinct CDR3 sequences, with approximately 85% as singletons. The chain is built from TRBV28 and TRBJ1-2; D not certain. The sequenced sample consisted of CD8+ T cells from PBMCs. This TCR came from a human donor with multiple sclerosis. The CDR3 DNA is TGTGCCAGCACCTTCCCGGAAAGCCCCCTATATGGCTACACCTTC. Translating gives CASTFPESPLYGYTF.